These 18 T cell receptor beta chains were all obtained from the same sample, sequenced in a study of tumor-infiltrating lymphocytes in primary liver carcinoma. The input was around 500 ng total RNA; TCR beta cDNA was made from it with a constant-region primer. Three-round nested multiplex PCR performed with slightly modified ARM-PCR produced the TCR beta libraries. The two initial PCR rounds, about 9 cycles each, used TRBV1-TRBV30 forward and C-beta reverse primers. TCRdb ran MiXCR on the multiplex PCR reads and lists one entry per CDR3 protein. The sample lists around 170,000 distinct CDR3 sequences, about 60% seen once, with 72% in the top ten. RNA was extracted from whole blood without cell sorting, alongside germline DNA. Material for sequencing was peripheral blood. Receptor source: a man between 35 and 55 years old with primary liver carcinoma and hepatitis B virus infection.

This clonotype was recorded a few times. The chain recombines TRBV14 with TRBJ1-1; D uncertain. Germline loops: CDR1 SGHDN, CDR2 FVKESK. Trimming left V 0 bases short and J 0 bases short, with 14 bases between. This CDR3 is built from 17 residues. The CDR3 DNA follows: TGTGCCAGCAGCCAAGAAGACTTCTTACACGTGAACACTGAAGCTTTCTTT. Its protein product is CASSQEDFLHVNTEAFF.

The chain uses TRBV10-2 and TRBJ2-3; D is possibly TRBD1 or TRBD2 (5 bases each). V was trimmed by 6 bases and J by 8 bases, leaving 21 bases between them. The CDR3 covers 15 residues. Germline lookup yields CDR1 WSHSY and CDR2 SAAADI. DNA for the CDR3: TGCGCCAGCAGCATCCGGGACCTGGGCCGAGGTACGCAGTATTTT. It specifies CASSIRDLGRGTQYF.

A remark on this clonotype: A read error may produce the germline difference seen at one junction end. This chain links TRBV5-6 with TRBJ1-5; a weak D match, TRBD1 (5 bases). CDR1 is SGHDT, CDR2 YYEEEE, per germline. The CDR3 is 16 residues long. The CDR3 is CASSLTGAGFNQPQHF. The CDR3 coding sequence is TGTGCCAGTAGCTTGACTGGGGCAGGGTTTAATCAGCCCCAGCATTTT.

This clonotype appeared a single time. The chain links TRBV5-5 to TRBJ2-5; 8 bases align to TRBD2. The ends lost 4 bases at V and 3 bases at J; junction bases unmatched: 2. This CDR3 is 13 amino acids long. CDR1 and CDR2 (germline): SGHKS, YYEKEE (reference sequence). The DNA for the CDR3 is TGTGCCAGCAGCCGGGGGGGCGAAGAGACCCAGTACTTC. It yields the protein CASSRGGEETQYF.

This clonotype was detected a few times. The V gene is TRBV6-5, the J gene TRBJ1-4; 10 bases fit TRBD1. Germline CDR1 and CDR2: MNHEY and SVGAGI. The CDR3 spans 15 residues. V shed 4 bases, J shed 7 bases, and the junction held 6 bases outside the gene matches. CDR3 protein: CASSSPTGGGEKLFF. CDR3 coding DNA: TGTGCCAGCAGTTCCCCGACAGGGGGCGGTGAAAAACTGTTTTTT.

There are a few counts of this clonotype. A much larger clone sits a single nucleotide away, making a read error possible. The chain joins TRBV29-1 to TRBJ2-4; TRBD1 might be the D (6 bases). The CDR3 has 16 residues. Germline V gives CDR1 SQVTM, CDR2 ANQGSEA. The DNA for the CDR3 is TGCGGCCCCGTCTCGGCCGGGACACCGATCCCGGACATTCAGTACTTC. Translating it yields CGPVSAGTPIPDIQYF. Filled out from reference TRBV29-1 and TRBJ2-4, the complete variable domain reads SAVISQKPSRDICQRGTSLTIQCQVDSQVTMMFWYRQQPGQSLTLIATANQGSEATYESGFVIDKFPISRPNLTFSTLTVSNMSPEDSSIYLCGPVSAGTPIPDIQYFGAGTRLSVL.

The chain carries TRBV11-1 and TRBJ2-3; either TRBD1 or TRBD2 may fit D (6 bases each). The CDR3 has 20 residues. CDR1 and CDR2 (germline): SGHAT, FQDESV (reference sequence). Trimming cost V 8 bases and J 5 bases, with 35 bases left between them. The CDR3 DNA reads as TGTGCCAGCGGCTCAGGCTACAGGGTCATAGCGGAAGTTTCTGGAGATACGCAGTATTTT. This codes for CASGSGYRVIAEVSGDTQYF. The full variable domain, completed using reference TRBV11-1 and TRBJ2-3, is EAEVAQSPRYKITEKSQAVAFWCDPISGHATLYWYRQILGQGPELLVQFQDESVVDDSQLPKDRFSAERLKGVDSTLKIQPAELGDSAMYLCASGSGYRVIAEVSGDTQYFGPGTRLTVL.

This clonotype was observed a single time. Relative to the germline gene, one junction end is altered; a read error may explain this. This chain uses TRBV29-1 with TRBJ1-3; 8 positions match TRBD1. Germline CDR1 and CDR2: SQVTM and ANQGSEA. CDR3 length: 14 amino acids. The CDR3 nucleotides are TGCAGCGGGCGGACAGGGAACTCTGGAAACACCATACATTTT. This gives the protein CSGRTGNSGNTIHF. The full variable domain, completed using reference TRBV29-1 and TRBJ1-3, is SAVISQKPSRDICQRGTSLTIQCQVDSQVTMMFWYRQQPGQSLTLIATANQGSEATYESGFVIDKFPISRPNLTFSTLTVSNMSPEDSSIYLCSGRTGNSGNTIHFGEGSWLTVV.

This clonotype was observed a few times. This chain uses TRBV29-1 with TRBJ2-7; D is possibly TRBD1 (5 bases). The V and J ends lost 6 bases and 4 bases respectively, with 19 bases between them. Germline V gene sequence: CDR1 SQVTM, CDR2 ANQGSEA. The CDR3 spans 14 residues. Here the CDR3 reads CSVQGGRARYEQYF. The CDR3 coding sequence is TGCAGCGTGCAGGGTGGTAGGGCCCGTTACGAGCAGTACTTC.

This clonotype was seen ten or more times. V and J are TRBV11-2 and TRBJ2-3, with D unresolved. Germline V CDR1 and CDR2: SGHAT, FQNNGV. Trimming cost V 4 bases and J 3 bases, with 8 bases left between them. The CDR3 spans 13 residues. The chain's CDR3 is CASSWMPTDTQYF. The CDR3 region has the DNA TGTGCCAGCAGCTGGATGCCGACAGATACGCAGTATTTT.

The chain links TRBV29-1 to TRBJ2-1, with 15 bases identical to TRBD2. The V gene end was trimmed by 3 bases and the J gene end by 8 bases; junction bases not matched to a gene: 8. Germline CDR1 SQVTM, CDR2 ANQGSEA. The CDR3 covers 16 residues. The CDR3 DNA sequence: TGCAGCGTTGACTCGGGACTAGCGGGAGGAAGCCATGAGCAGTTCTTC. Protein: CSVDSGLAGGSHEQFF.

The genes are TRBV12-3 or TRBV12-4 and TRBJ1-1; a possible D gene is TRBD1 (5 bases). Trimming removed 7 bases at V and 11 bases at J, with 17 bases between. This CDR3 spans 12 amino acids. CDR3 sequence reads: CASTLAAGHAFF. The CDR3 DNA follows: TGTGCCAGCACCCTCGCGGCAGGGCATGCTTTCTTT.

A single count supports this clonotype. CDR3 residues: CATQTSGSNEQFF. In nucleotides, the CDR3 is TGTGCCACCCAGACTAGCGGGAGCAATGAGCAGTTCTTC. The chain combines TRBV11-2 with TRBJ2-1, with 12 bases that match TRBD2. This CDR3 has 13 residues. Trimming removed 10 bases from V and 6 bases from J; junction bases left unmatched: 4. CDR1 SGHAT and CDR2 FQNNGV come from the germline V gene.

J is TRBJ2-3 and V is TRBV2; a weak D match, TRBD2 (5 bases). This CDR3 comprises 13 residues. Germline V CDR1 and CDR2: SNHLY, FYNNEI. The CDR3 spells CVSSEGLADTQYF. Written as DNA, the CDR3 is TGTGTCAGTAGTGAGGGTCTAGCAGATACGCAGTATTTT. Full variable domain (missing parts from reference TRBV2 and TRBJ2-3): EPEVTQTPSHQVTQMGQEVILRCVPISNHLYFYWYRQILGQKVEFLVSFYNNEISEKSEIFDDQFSVERPDGSNFTLKIRSTKLEDSAMYFCVSSEGLADTQYFGPGTRLTVL.

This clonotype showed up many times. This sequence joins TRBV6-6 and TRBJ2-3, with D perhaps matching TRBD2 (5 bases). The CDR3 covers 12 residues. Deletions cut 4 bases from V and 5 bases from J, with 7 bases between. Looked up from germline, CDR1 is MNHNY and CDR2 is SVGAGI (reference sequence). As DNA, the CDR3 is TGTGCCAGCAGTTGGGAGCGAGATACGCAGTATTTT. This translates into CASSWERDTQYF.

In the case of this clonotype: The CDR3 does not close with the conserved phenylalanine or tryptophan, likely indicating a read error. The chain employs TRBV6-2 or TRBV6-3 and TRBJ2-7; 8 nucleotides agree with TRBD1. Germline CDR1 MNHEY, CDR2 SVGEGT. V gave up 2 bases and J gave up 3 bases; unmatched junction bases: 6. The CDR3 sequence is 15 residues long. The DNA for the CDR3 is TGTGCCAGCAGTTACGTTGGGACAGGCCGCTACGAGCAGTACTTA. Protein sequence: CASSYVGTGRYEQYL.

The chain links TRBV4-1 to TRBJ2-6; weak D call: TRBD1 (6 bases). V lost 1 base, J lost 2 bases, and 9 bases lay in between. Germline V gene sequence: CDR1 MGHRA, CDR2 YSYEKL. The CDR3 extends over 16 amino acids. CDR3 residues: CASSQGTDTGANVLTF. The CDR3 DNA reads TGCGCCAGCAGCCAAGGGACAGACACTGGGGCCAACGTCCTGACTTTC.

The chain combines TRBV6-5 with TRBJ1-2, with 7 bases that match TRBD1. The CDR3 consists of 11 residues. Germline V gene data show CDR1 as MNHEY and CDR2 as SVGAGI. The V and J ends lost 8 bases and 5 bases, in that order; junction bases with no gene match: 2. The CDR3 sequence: CASRRGYGYTF. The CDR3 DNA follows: TGTGCCAGCCGCAGGGGGTATGGCTACACCTTC.